Given below is one T cell receptor (beta chain) in context. Its antigen remains unidentified. These data originate in a study of tumor-infiltrating lymphocytes in localized non-small cell lung cancer. As for the study in general: Several tumor histologies, both smoking statuses, and some post-neoadjuvant chemotherapy samples were included.

Libraries were prepared by immunoSEQ multiplex PCR; TCRdb keeps only in-frame clonotypes and omits some of them. This sample carries roughly 13,000 clones, 82% of them seen once, and the ten largest clones take around 12%. Points from the study as a whole: Higher tumor T cell infiltration than in uninvolved lung was supported by TCRbeta sequencing. Each assay used a separate piece of the same tissue.

CDR1 is SGHDN, CDR2 FVKESK, per germline. Trimming pared 4 bases from V and 8 bases from J, leaving 17 bases between. This CDR3 region has 14 residues. This receptor was taken from a human donor with non-small cell lung cancer. The sequenced sample was uninvolved lung tissue not adjacent to the tumor. The genes are TRBV14 and TRBJ1-1; unclear D gene. CDR3: CASSPQATYGEAFF. CDR3 coding DNA: TGTGCCAGCAGCCCGCAGGCGACGTACGGGGAAGCTTTCTTT.